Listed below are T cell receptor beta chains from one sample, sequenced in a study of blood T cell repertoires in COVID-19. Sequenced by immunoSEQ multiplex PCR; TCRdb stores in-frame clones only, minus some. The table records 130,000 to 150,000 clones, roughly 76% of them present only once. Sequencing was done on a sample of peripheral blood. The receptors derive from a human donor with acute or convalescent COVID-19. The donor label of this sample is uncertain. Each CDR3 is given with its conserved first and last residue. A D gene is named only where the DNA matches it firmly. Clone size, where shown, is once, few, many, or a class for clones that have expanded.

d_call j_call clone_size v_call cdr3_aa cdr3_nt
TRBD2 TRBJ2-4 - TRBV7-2 CASSSASGGAQNIQYF TGTGCCAGCAGCTCAGCTAGCGGGGGGGCCCAAAACATTCAGTACTTC
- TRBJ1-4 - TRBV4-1 CASSQPTTFREKLFF TGCGCCAGCAGCCAACCTACGACATTCCGGGAAAAACTGTTTTTT
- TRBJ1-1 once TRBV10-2 CASSPPGGRPEAFF TGCGCCAGCAGTCCCCCGGGGGGGCGCCCTGAAGCTTTCTTT
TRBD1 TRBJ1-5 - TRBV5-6 CASSSGQGSQPQHF TGTGCCAGCAGCTCGGGACAGGGAAGTCAGCCCCAGCATTTT
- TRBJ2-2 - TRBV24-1 CATSVSAGELFF TGTGCCACCAGTGTCTCAGCCGGGGAGCTGTTTTTT
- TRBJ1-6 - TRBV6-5 CASSFTGYNSPLHF TGTGCCAGCAGCTTTACAGGATATAATTCACCCCTCCACTTT
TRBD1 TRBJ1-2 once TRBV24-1 CATRGQGGGYTF TGTGCCACCAGGGGACAGGGCGGTGGCTACACCTTC
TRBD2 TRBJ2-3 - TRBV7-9 CASSLTSSGGNPDTQYF TGTGCCAGCAGCTTAACTTCTAGCGGGGGGAACCCAGATACGCAGTATTTT
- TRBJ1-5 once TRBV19 CAISGTLNQPQHF TGTGCCATCTCAGGGACTCTCAATCAGCCCCAGCATTTT
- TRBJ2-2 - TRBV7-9 CASSTQTGRQRELFF TGTGCCAGCAGCACCCAGACAGGGAGGCAACGGGAGCTGTTTTTT
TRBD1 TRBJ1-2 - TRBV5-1 CASSLVPTSRGQSLKYGYTF TGCGCCAGCAGCTTGGTGCCAACGTCGAGGGGGCAATCCTTAAAGTATGGCTACACCTTC
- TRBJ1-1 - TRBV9 CASSYDGDTEAFF TGTGCCAGCAGCTACGACGGGGACACTGAAGCTTTCTTT
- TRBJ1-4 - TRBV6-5 CASSPVWGRGEKLFF TGTGCCAGCAGTCCCGTATGGGGGCGCGGTGAAAAACTGTTTTTT
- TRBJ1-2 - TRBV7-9 CASSFEEDGYTF TGTGCCAGCAGCTTTGAGGAAGATGGCTACACCTTC
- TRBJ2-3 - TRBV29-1 CSVEGGGWGTDTQYF TGCAGCGTTGAAGGTGGGGGCTGGGGGACAGATACGCAGTATTTT
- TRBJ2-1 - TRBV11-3 CASSLAGGRRRNEQFF TGTGCCAGCAGCTTAGCCGGGGGAAGACGGCGCAATGAGCAGTTCTTC
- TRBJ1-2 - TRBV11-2 CASSLAPQGGYTF TGTGCCAGCAGCTTAGCCCCCCAGGGTGGCTACACCTTC
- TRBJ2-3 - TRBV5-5 CASSPFGGASDTQYF TGTGCCAGCAGCCCCTTCGGAGGTGCGTCAGATACGCAGTATTTT
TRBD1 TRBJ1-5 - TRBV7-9 CASSPGPRGTGLNQPQHF TGTGCCAGCAGCCCGGGACCGCGGGGGACAGGGTTAAATCAGCCCCAGCATTTT
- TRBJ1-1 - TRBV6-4 CASSDTPRRKAFF TGTGCCAGCAGTGACACCCCTCGGAGAAAAGCTTTCTTT
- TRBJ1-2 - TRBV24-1 CATSSASANYGYTF TGTGCCACCAGTAGTGCCAGTGCTAACTATGGCTACACCTTC
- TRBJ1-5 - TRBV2 CASSERGLGREGQPQHF TGTGCCAGCAGTGAAAGGGGACTGGGCAGGGAGGGTCAGCCCCAGCATTTT
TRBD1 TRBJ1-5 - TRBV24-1 CATSDSGQGKQQPQHF TGTGCCACCAGTGATTCGGGACAGGGGAAGCAGCAGCCCCAGCATTTT
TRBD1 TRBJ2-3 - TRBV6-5 CASSYIKGAPTDTQYF TGTGCCAGCAGTTACATCAAGGGGGCCCCCACAGATACGCAGTATTTT
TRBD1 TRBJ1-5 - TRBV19 CASSISPPDSRDREGSNQPQHF TGTGCCAGTAGTATCTCGCCCCCCGACTCCCGGGACAGGGAGGGGAGCAATCAGCCCCAGCATTTT
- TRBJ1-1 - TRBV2 CASSLGGNTEAFF TGTGCCAGCAGCCTAGGGGGGAACACTGAAGCTTTCTTT
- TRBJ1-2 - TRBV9 CASSRGYYGYTF TGTGCCAGCAGCCGAGGGTACTATGGCTACACCTTC
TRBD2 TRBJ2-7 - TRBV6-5 CASTKAGPSYEQYF TGTGCCAGCACCAAAGCGGGACCCTCCTACGAGCAGTACTTC
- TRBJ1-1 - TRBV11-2 CASSFGGGYTEAFF TGTGCCAGCAGCTTCGGCGGGGGTTACACTGAAGCTTTCTTT
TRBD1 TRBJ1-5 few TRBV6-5 CASSRTGGGLQPQHF TGTGCCAGCAGCCGGACAGGGGGCGGTCTTCAGCCCCAGCATTTT
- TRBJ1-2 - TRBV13 CASSPSGGNYGYTF TGTGCCAGCAGCCCCTCGGGGGGTAACTATGGCTACACCTTC
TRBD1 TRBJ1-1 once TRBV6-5 CASRVQGAGNTEAFF TGTGCCAGCAGAGTTCAGGGGGCAGGGAACACTGAAGCTTTCTTT
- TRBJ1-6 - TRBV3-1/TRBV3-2 CASSAVEDNSPLHF TGTGCCAGCAGCGCGGTGGAGGATAATTCACCCCTCCACTTT
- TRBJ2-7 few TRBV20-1 CSSEREQYF TGCAGTTCAGAGCGGGAGCAGTACTTC
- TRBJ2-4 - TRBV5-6 CASSLARQDKNIQYF TGTGCCAGCAGCTTGGCCAGGCAGGACAAAAACATTCAGTACTTC
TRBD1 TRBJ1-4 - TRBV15 CATSGRTGGSNEKLFF TGTGCCACCAGCGGTCGAACAGGGGGGTCTAATGAAAAACTGTTTTTT
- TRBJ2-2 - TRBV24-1 CATSETPGQNTGELFF TGTGCCACCAGTGAAACACCGGGACAGAACACCGGGGAGCTGTTTTTT
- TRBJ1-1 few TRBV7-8 CASSLEQNTEAFF TGTGCCAGCAGCTTAGAACAAAACACTGAAGCTTTCTTT
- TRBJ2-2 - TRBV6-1 CASSEMAAGELFF TGTGCCAGCAGTGAAATGGCAGCCGGGGAGCTGTTTTTT
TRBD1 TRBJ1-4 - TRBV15 CATQRGQAQPKLFF TGTGCCACTCAAAGGGGACAGGCGCAACCAAAACTGTTTTTT
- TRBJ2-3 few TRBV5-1 CASSGRRSPTDTQYF TGCGCCAGCAGCGGGCGACGGTCACCCACAGATACGCAGTATTTT
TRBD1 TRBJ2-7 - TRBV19 CASSLSGTGDYEQYF TGTGCCAGTAGTCTATCCGGGACAGGGGACTACGAGCAGTACTTC
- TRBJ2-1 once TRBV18 CASSPIGPQGRAHNEQFF TGTGCCAGCTCACCAATAGGTCCCCAGGGGAGGGCCCACAATGAGCAGTTCTTC
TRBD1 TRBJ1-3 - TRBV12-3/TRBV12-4 CASTPDRVNPIYF TGTGCCAGCACTCCGGACAGGGTAAATCCCATATATTTT
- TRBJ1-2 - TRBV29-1 CSVEQGGDGYTF TGCAGCGTAGAACAGGGAGGGGATGGCTACACCTTC
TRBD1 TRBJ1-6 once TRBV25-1 CASKEGTGGSPLHF TGTGCCAGCAAAGAAGGGACAGGGGGCTCACCCCTCCACTTT
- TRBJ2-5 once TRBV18 CASSPKSGYQETQYF TGTGCCAGCTCACCTAAATCGGGGTACCAAGAGACCCAGTACTTC
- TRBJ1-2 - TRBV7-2 CASSRQMGGSNYGYTF TGTGCCAGCAGCCGGCAAATGGGGGGTTCTAACTATGGCTACACCTTC
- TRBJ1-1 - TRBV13 CASRLRTLGEAFF TGTGCCAGCAGGTTGAGGACTCTCGGTGAGGCTTTCTTT
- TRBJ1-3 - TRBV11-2 CASSPAGSSGNTIYF TGTGCCAGCAGCCCAGCCGGGAGCTCTGGAAACACCATATATTTT